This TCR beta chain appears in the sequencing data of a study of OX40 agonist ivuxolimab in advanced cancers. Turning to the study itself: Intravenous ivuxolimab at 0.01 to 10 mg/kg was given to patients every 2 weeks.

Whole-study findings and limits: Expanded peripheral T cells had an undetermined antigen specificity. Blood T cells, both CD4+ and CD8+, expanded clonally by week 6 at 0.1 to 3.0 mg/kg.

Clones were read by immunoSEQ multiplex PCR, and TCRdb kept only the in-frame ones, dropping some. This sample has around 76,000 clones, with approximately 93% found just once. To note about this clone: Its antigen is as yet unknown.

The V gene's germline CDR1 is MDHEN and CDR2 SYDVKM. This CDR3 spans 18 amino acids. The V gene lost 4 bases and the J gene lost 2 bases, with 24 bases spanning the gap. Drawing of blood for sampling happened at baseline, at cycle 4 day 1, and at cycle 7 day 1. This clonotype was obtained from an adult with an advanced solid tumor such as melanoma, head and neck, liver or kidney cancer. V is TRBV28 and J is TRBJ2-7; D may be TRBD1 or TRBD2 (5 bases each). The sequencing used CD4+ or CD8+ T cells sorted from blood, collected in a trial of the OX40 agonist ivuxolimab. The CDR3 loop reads CASSSPLSGRGPPYEQYF. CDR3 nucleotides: TGTGCCAGCAGTTCCCCTCTCTCAGGGAGAGGCCCCCCCTACGAGCAGTACTTC.